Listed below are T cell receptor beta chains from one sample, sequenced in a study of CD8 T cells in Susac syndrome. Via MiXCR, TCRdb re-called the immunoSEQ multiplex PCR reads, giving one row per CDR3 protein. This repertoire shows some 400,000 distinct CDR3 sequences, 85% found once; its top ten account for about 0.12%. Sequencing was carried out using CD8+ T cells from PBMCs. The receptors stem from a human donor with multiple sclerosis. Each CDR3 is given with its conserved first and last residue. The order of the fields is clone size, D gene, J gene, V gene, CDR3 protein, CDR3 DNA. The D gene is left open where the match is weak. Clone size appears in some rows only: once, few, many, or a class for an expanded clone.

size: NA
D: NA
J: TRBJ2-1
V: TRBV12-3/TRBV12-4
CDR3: CASSPSPQTSPPPYNEQFF
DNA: TGTGCCAGCAGTCCCTCTCCCCAGACTAGTCCCCCCCCCTACAATGAGCAGTTCTTC

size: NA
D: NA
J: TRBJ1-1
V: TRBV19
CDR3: CASSMSGFGTEAFF
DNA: TGTGCCAGTAGTATGTCAGGGTTCGGCACTGAAGCTTTCTTT

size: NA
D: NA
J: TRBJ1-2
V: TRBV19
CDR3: CASSGHETNYGYTF
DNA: TGTGCCAGTAGTGGTCACGAGACTAACTATGGCTACACCTTC

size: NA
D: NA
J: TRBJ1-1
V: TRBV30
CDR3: CAWTDDWGQNTEAFF
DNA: TGTGCCTGGACTGATGACTGGGGACAGAACACTGAAGCTTTCTTT

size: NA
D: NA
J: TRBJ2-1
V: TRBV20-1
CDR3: CSAGRVSYNEQFF
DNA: TGCAGTGCAGGGCGAGTATCCTACAATGAGCAGTTCTTC

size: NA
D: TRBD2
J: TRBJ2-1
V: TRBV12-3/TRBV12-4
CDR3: CASSPTWGGNEQFF
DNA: TGTGCCAGCAGTCCAACGTGGGGGGGCAATGAGCAGTTCTTC

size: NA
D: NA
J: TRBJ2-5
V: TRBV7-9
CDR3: CASSPTPPAVATEETQYF
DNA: TGTGCCAGCAGCCCGACCCCACCGGCGGTTGCCACGGAGGAGACCCAGTACTTC

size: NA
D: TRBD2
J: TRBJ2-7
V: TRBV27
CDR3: CASSPTSGRGRHEQYF
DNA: TGTGCCAGCAGTCCGACTAGCGGGAGAGGGCGGCACGAGCAGTACTTC

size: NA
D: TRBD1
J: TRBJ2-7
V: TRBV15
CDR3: CATSRPTGAKEQYF
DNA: TGTGCCACCAGCAGACCAACAGGGGCGAAGGAGCAGTACTTC

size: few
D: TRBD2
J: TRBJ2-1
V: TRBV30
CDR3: CAWSVLSGSYNEQFF
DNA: TGTGCCTGGAGTGTATTAAGCGGGAGCTACAATGAGCAGTTCTTC

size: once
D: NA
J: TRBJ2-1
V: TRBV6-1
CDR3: CASTKQFF
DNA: TGTGCCAGCACTAAGCAGTTCTTC

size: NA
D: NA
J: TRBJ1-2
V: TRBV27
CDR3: CASGHPRAVGYTF
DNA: TGTGCCAGCGGCCACCCCAGGGCGGTCGGCTACACCTTC

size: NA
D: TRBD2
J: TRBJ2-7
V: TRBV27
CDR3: CASSLSLASGAVGYEQYF
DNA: TGTGCCAGCAGTTTATCTTTAGCTAGCGGGGCCGTAGGATACGAGCAGTACTTC

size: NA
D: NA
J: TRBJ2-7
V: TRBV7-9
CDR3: CASSLASNRYEQYF
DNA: TGTGCCAGCAGCTTGGCCTCTAACCGTTACGAGCAGTACTTC

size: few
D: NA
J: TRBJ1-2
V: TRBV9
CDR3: CASSVDGYGYTF
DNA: TGTGCCAGCAGCGTGGACGGCTATGGCTACACCTTC

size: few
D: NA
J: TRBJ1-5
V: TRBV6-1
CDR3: CASTLLGGYDQPQHF
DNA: TGTGCCAGCACCCTCCTGGGGGGGTACGATCAGCCCCAGCATTTT

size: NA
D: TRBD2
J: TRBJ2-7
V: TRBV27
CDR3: CASSLLAMPSGEQYF
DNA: TGTGCCAGCAGTTTACTAGCCATGCCTAGCGGCGAGCAGTACTTC

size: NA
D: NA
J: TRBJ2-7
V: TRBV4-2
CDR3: CASSDRTRPYEQYF
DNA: TGTGCCAGCAGCGATCGGACCCGCCCTTACGAGCAGTACTTC

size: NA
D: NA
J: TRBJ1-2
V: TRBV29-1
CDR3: CSVRGVGGYTF
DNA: TGCAGCGTCCGGGGGGTGGGTGGCTACACCTTC

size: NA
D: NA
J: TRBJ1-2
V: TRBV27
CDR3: CASSFDPGINYGYTF
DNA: TGTGCCAGCAGTTTCGACCCGGGAATCAACTATGGCTACACCTTC

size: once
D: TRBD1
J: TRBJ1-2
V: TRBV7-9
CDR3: CASSSQTGQGLNYGYTF
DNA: TGTGCCAGCAGCTCCCAGACCGGACAGGGGCTTAACTATGGCTACACCTTC

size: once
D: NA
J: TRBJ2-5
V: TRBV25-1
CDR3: CASSEWAREETQYF
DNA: TGTGCCAGCAGTGAATGGGCCAGAGAAGAGACCCAGTACTTC

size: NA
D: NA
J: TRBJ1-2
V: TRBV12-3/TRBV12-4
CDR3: CASSEDGYGYTF
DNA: TGTGCCAGCAGCGAGGACGGCTATGGCTACACCTTC

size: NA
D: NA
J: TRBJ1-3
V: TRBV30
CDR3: CAWTPPEYRVISGNTIYF
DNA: TGTGCCTGGACTCCCCCCGAATACAGGGTGATCTCTGGAAACACCATATATTTT

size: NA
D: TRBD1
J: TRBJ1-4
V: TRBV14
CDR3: CASSQDRGSEKLFF
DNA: TGTGCCAGCAGCCAAGACAGGGGGAGTGAAAAACTGTTTTTT

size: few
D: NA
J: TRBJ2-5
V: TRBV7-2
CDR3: CASSLEQRYQETQYF
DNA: TGTGCCAGCAGCTTAGAGCAACGGTACCAAGAGACCCAGTACTTC

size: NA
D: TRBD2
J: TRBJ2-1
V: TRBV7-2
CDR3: CASSLILGQRELSYNEQFF
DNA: TGTGCCAGCAGCTTAATATTGGGCCAGCGGGAGCTATCTTATAATGAGCAGTTCTTC

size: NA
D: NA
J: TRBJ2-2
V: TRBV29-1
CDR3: CSVLAYSGELFF
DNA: TGCAGCGTTTTGGCCTATTCTGGGGAGCTGTTTTTT

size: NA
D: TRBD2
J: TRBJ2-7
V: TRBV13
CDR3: CASSLLYERGLYEQYF
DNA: TGTGCCAGCAGCTTGCTTTACGAGCGGGGACTATACGAGCAGTACTTC

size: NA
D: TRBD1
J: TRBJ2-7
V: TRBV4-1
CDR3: CASSPVGTGVNEQYF
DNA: TGCGCCAGCAGCCCCGTGGGGACAGGGGTGAACGAGCAGTACTTC